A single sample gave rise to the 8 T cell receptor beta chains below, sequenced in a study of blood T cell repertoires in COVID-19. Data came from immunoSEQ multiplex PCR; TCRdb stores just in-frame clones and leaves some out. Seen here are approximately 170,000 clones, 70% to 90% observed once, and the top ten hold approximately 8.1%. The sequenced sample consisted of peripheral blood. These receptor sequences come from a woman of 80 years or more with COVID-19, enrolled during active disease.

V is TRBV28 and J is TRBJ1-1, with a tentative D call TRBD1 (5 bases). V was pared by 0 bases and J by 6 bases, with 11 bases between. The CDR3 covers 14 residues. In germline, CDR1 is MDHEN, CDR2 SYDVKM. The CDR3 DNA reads TGTGCCAGCAGTTTATGGGGGGGAGGCCCTGAAGCTTTCTTT. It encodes CASSLWGGGPEAFF.

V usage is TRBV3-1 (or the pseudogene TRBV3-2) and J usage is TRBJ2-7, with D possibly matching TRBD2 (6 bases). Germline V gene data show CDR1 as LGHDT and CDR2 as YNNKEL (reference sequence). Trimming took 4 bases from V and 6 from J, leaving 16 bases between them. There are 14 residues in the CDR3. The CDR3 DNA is TGTGCCAGCAGCCTGCGGGGAATCGGATTCGAGCAGTACTTC. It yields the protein CASSLRGIGFEQYF.

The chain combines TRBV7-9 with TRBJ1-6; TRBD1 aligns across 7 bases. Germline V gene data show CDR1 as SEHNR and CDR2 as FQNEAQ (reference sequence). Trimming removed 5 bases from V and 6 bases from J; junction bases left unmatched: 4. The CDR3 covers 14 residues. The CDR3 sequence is CASSMGQTNSPLHF. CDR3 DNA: TGTGCCAGCAGCATGGGACAGACTAATTCACCCCTCCACTTT. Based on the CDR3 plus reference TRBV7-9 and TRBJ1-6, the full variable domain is DTGVSQNPRHKITKRGQNVTFRCDPISEHNRLYWYRQTLGQGPEFLTYFQNEAQLEKSRLLSDRFSAERPKGSFSTLEIQRTEQGDSAMYLCASSMGQTNSPLHFGNGTRLTVT.

In nucleotides, the CDR3 is TGTGCCAGCAACTCCAGGACTGGGGCCAACGTCCTGACTTTC. This gives the protein CASNSRTGANVLTF. The chain joins TRBV27 to TRBJ2-6; D not certain. Germline V gene sequence: CDR1 MNHEY, CDR2 SMNVEV (reference sequence). This CDR3 spans 14 amino acids. V lost 7 bases to trimming and J lost 2 bases, with 9 bases between them.

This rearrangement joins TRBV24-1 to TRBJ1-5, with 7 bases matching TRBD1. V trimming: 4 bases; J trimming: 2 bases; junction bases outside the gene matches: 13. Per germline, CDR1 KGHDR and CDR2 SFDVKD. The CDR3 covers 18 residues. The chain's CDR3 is CATSESGTASLGNQPQHF. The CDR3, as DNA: TGTGCCACCAGTGAATCCGGGACAGCCTCGCTTGGCAATCAGCCCCAGCATTTT.

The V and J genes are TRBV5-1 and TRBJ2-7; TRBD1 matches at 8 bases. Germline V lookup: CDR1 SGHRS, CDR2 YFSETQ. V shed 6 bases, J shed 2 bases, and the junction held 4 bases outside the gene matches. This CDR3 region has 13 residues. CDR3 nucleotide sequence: TGCGCCAGCACCGGACAGGGACCCTACGAGCAGTACTTC. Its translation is CASTGQGPYEQYF. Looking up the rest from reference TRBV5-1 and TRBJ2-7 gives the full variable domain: KAGVTQTPRYLIKTRGQQVTLSCSPISGHRSVSWYQQTPGQGLQFLFEYFSETQRNKGNFPGRFSGRQFSNSRSEMNVSTLELGDSALYLCASTGQGPYEQYFGPGTRLTVT.

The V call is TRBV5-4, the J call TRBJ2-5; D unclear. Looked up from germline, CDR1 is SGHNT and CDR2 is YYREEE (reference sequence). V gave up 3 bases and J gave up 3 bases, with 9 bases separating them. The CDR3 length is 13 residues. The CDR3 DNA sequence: TGTGCCAGCAGCTGGAGAGGAGAAGAGACCCAGTACTTC. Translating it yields CASSWRGEETQYF.

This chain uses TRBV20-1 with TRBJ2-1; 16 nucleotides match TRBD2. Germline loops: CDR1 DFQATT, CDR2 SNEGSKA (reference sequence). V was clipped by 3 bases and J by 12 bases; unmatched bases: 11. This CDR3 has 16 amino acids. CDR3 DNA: TGCAGTGCTAGTTTACCCCCCGGGACTAGCGGGGGGGTGCAGTTCTTC. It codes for CSASLPPGTSGGVQFF.